One sample yielded the 20 T cell receptor beta chains listed below, sequenced in a study of cytomegalovirus exposure and HLA in healthy donors. The PCR was carried out with 60 Vbeta primers and 13 Jbeta primers. Using immunoSEQ multiplex PCR, the repertoire was profiled, and TCRdb retains in-frame clones only, with some absent. The listing records around 140,000 clones. Sequenced sample: PBMCs. These receptors came from a woman aged 40 to 50 in good health and CMV-seropositive.

V and J are TRBV7-9 and TRBJ2-5, with TRBD1 matching 8 bases. The CDR3 length is 15 residues. The junction had 5 bases not matched to a gene; V was cut back by 3 bases and J by 2 bases. CDR1 SEHNR and CDR2 FQNEAQ come from the germline V gene (reference sequence). The CDR3, as DNA: TGTGCCAGCAGCTTTAAACAGGGGGGACAAGAGACCCAGTACTTC. This translates into CASSFKQGGQETQYF.

The CDR3 here is CASSATGGGDEQYF. The CDR3 bases are TGTGCCAGCAGTGCTACAGGGGGCGGTGACGAGCAGTACTTC. The J gene is TRBJ2-7, the V gene TRBV27; 9 bases match TRBD1. The J segment lost 5 bases and the V segment lost 5 bases, leaving 7 bases of the junction unmatched. In germline, CDR1 is MNHEY, CDR2 SMNVEV (reference sequence). The CDR3 contains 14 residues.

The chain joins TRBV6-6 to TRBJ2-4; D possibly corresponds to TRBD2 (7 bases). Trimming stripped 4 bases from V and 3 bases from J, with 13 bases between. Germline CDR1 and CDR2: MNHNY and SVGAGI (reference sequence). CDR3 length equals 15 residues. The CDR3 DNA is TGTGCCAGCAGTTCTCCGGGGGGCCTCAAAAACATTCAGTACTTC. Protein: CASSSPGGLKNIQYF.

V usage is TRBV28 and J usage is TRBJ2-3; 9 bases map to TRBD1. Losses at the gene ends were 9 bases for V and 2 bases for J; bases not matched to a gene: 3. This CDR3 spans 13 amino acids. Germline CDR1 MDHEN, CDR2 SYDVKM. The CDR3 bases are TGTGCCAGTTCACAGGGGGCCACAGATACGCAGTATTTT. This translates into CASSQGATDTQYF.

V usage is TRBV19 and J usage is TRBJ2-7, with 13 bases matching TRBD2. Germline CDR1 is LNHDA and CDR2 is SQIVND (reference sequence). This CDR3 contains 15 residues. Unmatched junction bases numbered 5, after V lost 5 bases and J lost 4 bases. The CDR3, as DNA: TGTGCCAGTAGTGCCGGACTAGCGGGAGTGTACGAGCAGTACTTC. As protein: CASSAGLAGVYEQYF. Combining the CDR3 with reference TRBV19 and TRBJ2-7 gives the whole variable domain DGGITQSPKYLFRKEGQNVTLSCEQNLNHDAMYWYRQDPGQGLRLIYYSQIVNDFQKGDIAEGYSVSREKKESFPLTVTSAQKNPTAFYLCASSAGLAGVYEQYFGPGTRLTVT.

The chain employs TRBV19 and TRBJ2-5, with TRBD2 identical over 9 bases. Germline V gene sequence: CDR1 LNHDA, CDR2 SQIVND (reference sequence). J was trimmed by 0 bases and V by 1 base; bases with no gene match: 3. The CDR3 length is 16 residues. CDR3 residues: CASSIGAGGYQETQYF. Here the CDR3 DNA reads TGTGCCAGTAGTATAGGCGCGGGAGGGTACCAAGAGACCCAGTACTTC.

This rearrangement joins TRBV19 to TRBJ2-3; TRBD1 agrees at 9 bases. CDR1 is LNHDA and CDR2 is SQIVND in the germline V gene (reference sequence). The V segment lost 10 bases and the J segment 2 bases; nucleotides outside the gene matches: 10. This CDR3 spans 15 amino acids. CDR3 region: CATSRDRAITDTQYF. The CDR3 DNA is TGTGCCACATCCCGGGACAGGGCCATCACAGATACGCAGTATTTT. Filled out from reference TRBV19 and TRBJ2-3, the complete variable domain reads DGGITQSPKYLFRKEGQNVTLSCEQNLNHDAMYWYRQDPGQGLRLIYYSQIVNDFQKGDIAEGYSVSREKKESFPLTVTSAQKNPTAFYLCATSRDRAITDTQYFGPGTRLTVL.

CDR3 coding DNA: TGTGCCAGCAGCTTTAGCCGGGACAGGGGGCTTTACGAGCAGTACTTC. This encodes CASSFSRDRGLYEQYF. V and J are TRBV7-8 and TRBJ2-7; TRBD1 aligns across 12 bases. The germline V gene has CDR1 SGHVS and CDR2 FQNEAQ. The V segment lost 3 bases and the J segment 4 bases; nucleotides outside the gene matches: 7. The CDR3 is 16 residues long.

The chain joins TRBV4-3 to TRBJ2-3, with 7 bases lining up with TRBD1. V shed 0 bases and J 1 base; nucleotides not matched to a gene: 13. This CDR3 contains 19 residues. Germline CDR1 is LGHNA and CDR2 is YSLEER. CDR3 in DNA: TGCGCCAGCAGCCAAGATATGTTTTTCGGGACAGACGGCACAGATACGCAGTATTTT. It translates to CASSQDMFFGTDGTDTQYF.

The chain recombines TRBV7-3 with TRBJ1-2; 10 positions match TRBD1. After removal of 4 bases from V and 8 bases from J, the junction contained 7 bases not matched to a gene. CDR1 is SGHTA, CDR2 FQGTGA, per germline. The CDR3 is 14 residues long. This CDR3 is CASSSGTGDGGYTF. The DNA for the CDR3 is TGTGCCAGCAGCTCCGGGACAGGGGACGGGGGCTACACCTTC. Full variable domain (rest looked up from reference TRBV7-3 and TRBJ1-2): GAGVSQTPSNKVTEKGKYVELRCDPISGHTALYWYRQSLGQGPEFLIYFQGTGAADDSGLPNDRFFAVRPEGSVSTLKIQRTERGDSAVYLCASSSGTGDGGYTFGSGTRLTVV.

The V and J genes are TRBV11-2 and TRBJ2-7; the match to TRBD2 covers 9 bases. This CDR3 is built from 16 residues. Trimming removed 5 bases from V and 5 bases from J; junction bases left unmatched: 13. Per germline, CDR1 SGHAT and CDR2 FQNNGV. CDR3 region: CASSPGPGLAGHEQYF. Here the CDR3 DNA reads TGTGCCAGCAGCCCCGGCCCGGGACTAGCAGGGCACGAGCAGTACTTC.

Details on this clone: The sample carries other DNA sequences with the same CDR3. The V gene is TRBV5-1, the J gene TRBJ1-5; D is unresolved. Trimming shortened V by 0 bases and J by 0 bases, and 7 bases separated the two germline ends. In germline, CDR1 is SGHRS, CDR2 YFSETQ. The CDR3 consists of 15 residues. For the CDR3, the DNA is TGCGCCAGCAGCTTGGCAGGTGATAGCAATCAGCCCCAGCATTTT. Translating it yields CASSLAGDSNQPQHF.

The chain combines TRBV7-9 with TRBJ2-7; D perhaps matches TRBD2 (5 bases). Between the trimmed V and J ends, which lost 5 bases and 2 bases, there was a span of 10 bases. Per the germline V gene, CDR1 is SEHNR and CDR2 is FQNEAQ (reference sequence). The length of the CDR3 is 13 residues. The CDR3 is CASSLGLAYEQYF. In nucleotides, the CDR3 is TGTGCCAGCAGCCTCGGACTGGCCTACGAGCAGTACTTC.

The chain employs TRBV4-1 and TRBJ2-2; 9 bases are shared with TRBD1. From germline, CDR1 is MGHRA and CDR2 YSYEKL. Unmatched junction bases numbered 7, after V lost 5 bases and J lost 6 bases. CDR3 length equals 15 residues. CDR3 sequence (DNA): TGCGCCAGCAGCGCTCCGGGACAGGGACCCGGGGAGCTGTTTTTT. Its protein product is CASSAPGQGPGELFF.

J is TRBJ2-7 and V is TRBV6-5; TRBD1 matches 10 bases. V was clipped by 0 bases and J by 7 bases; unmatched bases: 6. CDR1 is MNHEY and CDR2 is SVGAGI in the germline V gene. This CDR3 has 15 residues. This chain's CDR3 is CASSYSGQGTWEQYF. The CDR3 coding sequence is TGTGCCAGCAGTTACTCGGGACAGGGGACGTGGGAGCAGTACTTC.

The chain has TRBV27 and TRBJ2-7, with TRBD1 as a possible D gene (6 bases). The CDR3 length is 13 residues. CDR1 MNHEY and CDR2 SMNVEV come from the germline V gene (reference sequence). V was pared by 6 bases and J by 6 bases, with 15 bases between. CDR3 DNA sequence: TGTGCCAGCAGAAGGGCAGGGGACGGCGAGCAGTACTTC. Translated: CASRRAGDGEQYF.

This sequence joins TRBV10-3 and TRBJ1-5; no reliable D call. Germline V gene data show CDR1 as ENHRY and CDR2 as SYGVKD. V dropped 3 bases and J dropped 4 bases, with 7 bases sitting between them. The length of the CDR3 is 13 residues. CDR3 loop: CAISESGNQPQHF. CDR3 coding DNA: TGTGCCATCAGTGAATCAGGAAATCAGCCCCAGCATTTT.

The chain carries TRBV30 and TRBJ1-4; D is undetermined. Germline V gives CDR1 GTSNPN, CDR2 SVGIG (reference sequence). Trimming stripped 3 bases from V and 3 bases from J, with 11 bases between. CDR3 length: 14 residues. This CDR3 reads CAWRRRSPNEKLFF. The CDR3 nucleotides read TGTGCCTGGAGACGTCGTAGCCCTAATGAAAAACTGTTTTTT. Using reference TRBV30 and TRBJ1-4 for the parts outside the CDR3, the full variable domain is SQTIHQWPATLVQPVGSPLSLECTVEGTSNPNLYWYRQAAGRGLQLLFYSVGIGQISSEVPQNLSASRPQDRQFILSSKKLLLSDSGFYLCAWRRRSPNEKLFFGSGTQLSVL.

The chain is built from TRBV10-3 and TRBJ2-7; 10 bases are a match to TRBD2. The CDR3 is made up of 17 amino acids. CDR1 ENHRY and CDR2 SYGVKD come from the germline V gene. V lost 3 bases and J lost 4; bases outside the gene matches: 12. The CDR3 loop reads CAISDPSLTSGLYEQYF. In DNA form, the CDR3 reads TGTGCCATCAGTGACCCTAGCCTGACTAGCGGGCTATACGAGCAGTACTTC.

The chain joins TRBV6-5 to TRBJ1-1, with D tentatively TRBD1 (6 bases). CDR1 is MNHEY and CDR2 is SVGAGI in the germline V gene. Trimming removed 7 bases from V and 7 bases from J, with 10 bases in between. This CDR3 has 11 residues. The CDR3 loop reads CASIQGREAFF. CDR3 sequence (DNA): TGTGCCAGCATCCAGGGGCGTGAAGCTTTCTTT.